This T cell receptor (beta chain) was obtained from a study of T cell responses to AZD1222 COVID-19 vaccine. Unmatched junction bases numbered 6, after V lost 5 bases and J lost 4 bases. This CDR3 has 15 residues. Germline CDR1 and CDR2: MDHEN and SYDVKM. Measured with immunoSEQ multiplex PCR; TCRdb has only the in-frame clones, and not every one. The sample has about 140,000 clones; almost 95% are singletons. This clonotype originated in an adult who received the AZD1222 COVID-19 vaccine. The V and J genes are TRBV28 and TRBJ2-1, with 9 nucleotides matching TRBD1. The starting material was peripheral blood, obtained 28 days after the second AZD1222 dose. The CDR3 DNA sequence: TGTGCCAGCAGTCCCCTGACAGGGGGATACAATGAGCAGTTCTTC. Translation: CASSPLTGGYNEQFF.